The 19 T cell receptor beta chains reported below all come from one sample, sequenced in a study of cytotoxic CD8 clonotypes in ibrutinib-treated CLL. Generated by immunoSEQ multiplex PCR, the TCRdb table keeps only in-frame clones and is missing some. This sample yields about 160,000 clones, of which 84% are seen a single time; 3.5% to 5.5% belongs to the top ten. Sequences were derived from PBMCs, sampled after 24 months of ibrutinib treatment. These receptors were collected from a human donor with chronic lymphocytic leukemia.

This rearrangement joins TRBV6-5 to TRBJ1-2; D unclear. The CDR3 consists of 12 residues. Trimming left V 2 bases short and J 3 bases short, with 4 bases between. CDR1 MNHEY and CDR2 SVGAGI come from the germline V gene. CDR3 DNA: TGTGCCAGCAGTTACAGGGACTATGGCTACACCTTC. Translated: CASSYRDYGYTF.

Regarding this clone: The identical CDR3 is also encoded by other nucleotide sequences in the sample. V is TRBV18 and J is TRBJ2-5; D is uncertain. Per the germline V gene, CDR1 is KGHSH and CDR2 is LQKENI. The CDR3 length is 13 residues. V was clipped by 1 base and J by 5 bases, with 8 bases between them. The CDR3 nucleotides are TGTGCCAGCTCACCACAGGGCAGGGAGACCCAGTACTTC. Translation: CASSPQGRETQYF.

The CDR3 region has the DNA TGTGCCAGCAGCTTAACTCGGAATGAGCAGTTCTTC. Protein product: CASSLTRNEQFF. The rearrangement joins TRBV7-9 to TRBJ2-1; D gene ambiguous. This CDR3 is 12 amino acids long. Germline values: CDR1 SEHNR, CDR2 FQNEAQ (reference sequence). Between the trimmed V and J ends, which lost 2 bases and 7 bases, there was a span of 6 bases. Supplemented by reference TRBV7-9 and TRBJ2-1, the full variable domain reads DTGVSQNPRHKITKRGQNVTFRCDPISEHNRLYWYRQTLGQGPEFLTYFQNEAQLEKSRLLSDRFSAERPKGSFSTLEIQRTEQGDSAMYLCASSLTRNEQFFGPGTRLTVL.

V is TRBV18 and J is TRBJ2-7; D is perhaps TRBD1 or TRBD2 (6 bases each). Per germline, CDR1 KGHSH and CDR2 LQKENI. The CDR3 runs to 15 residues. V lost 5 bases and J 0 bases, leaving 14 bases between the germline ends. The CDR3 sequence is CASSFGGTSSYEQYF. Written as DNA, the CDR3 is TGTGCCAGCTCATTTGGCGGGACAAGCTCCTACGAGCAGTACTTC.

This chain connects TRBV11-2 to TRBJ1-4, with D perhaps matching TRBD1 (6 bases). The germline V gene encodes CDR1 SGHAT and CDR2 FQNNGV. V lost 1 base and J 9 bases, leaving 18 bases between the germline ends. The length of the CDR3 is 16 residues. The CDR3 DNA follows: TGTGCCAGCAGCTTAGGTCCGAATGTAGGGGGGCAAAAACTGTTTTTT. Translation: CASSLGPNVGGQKLFF.

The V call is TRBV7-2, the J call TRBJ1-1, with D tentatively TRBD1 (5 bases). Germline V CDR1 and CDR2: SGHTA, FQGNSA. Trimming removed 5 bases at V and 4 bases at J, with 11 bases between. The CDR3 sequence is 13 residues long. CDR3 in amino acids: CASSPRGGTEAFF. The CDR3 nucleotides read TGTGCCAGCAGCCCAAGGGGAGGCACTGAAGCTTTCTTT.

This CDR3 reads CASNRENAYNEQFF. The CDR3 DNA is TGTGCCAGCAACCGGGAGAACGCCTACAATGAGCAGTTCTTC. The gene calls are TRBV9 and TRBJ2-1; TRBD2 is a possible D gene (6 bases). Germline CDR1 and CDR2: SGDLS and YYNGEE. This CDR3 is built from 14 residues. The V end was cut by 6 bases, the J end by 2 bases, with 12 bases between.

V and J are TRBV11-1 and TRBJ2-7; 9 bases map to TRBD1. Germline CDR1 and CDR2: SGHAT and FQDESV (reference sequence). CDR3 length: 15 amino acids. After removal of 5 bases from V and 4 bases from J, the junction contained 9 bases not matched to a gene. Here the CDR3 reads CASSGGQGKPYEQYF. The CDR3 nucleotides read TGTGCCAGCAGCGGGGGACAGGGTAAACCTTACGAGCAGTACTTC.

The CDR3 nucleotides read TGTGCCAGCAGTTCCCCCCCTGGAGGGATGCAGTATTTT. Amino acid sequence: CASSSPPGGMQYF. V is TRBV27 and J is TRBJ2-3; tentative D call: TRBD2 (6 bases). There are 13 residues in the CDR3. The V end was cut by 4 bases, the J end by 11 bases, with 16 bases between. CDR1 MNHEY and CDR2 SMNVEV come from the germline V gene (reference sequence).

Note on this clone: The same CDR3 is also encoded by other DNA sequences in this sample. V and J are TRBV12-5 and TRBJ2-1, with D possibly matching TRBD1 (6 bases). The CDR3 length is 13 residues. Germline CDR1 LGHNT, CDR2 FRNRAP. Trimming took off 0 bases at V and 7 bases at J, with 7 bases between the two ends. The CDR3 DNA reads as TGTGCTAGTGGTTTGGTAACAGGGAATGAGCAGTTCTTC. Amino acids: CASGLVTGNEQFF.

CDR3 bases: TGTGCCAGCAGTTTCCTGGGTACAGAGTATGGCTACACCTTC. Translating it yields CASSFLGTEYGYTF. The V gene is TRBV28, the J gene TRBJ1-2; no reliable D call. Germline lookup yields CDR1 MDHEN and CDR2 SYDVKM. CDR3 length: 14 residues. Trimming pared 3 bases from V and 5 bases from J, leaving 13 bases between.

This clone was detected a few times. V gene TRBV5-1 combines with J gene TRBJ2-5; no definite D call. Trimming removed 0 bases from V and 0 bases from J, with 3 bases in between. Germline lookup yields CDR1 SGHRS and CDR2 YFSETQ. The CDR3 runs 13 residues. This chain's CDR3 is CASSLGYQETQYF. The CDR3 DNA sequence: TGCGCCAGCAGCTTGGGGTACCAAGAGACCCAGTACTTC.

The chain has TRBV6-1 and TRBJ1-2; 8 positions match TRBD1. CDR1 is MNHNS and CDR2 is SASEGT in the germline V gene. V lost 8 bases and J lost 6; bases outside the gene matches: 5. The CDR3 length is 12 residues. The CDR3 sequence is CASLDRGHGYTF. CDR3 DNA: TGTGCCAGCCTTGACAGGGGCCATGGCTACACCTTC.

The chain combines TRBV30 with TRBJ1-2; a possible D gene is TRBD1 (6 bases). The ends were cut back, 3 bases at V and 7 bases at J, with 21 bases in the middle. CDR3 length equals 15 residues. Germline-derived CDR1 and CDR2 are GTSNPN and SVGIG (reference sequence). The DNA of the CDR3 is TGTGCCTGGAGGGGCAGGGGTTCCCGCGGTGGTGGCTACACCTTC. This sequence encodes CAWRGRGSRGGGYTF.

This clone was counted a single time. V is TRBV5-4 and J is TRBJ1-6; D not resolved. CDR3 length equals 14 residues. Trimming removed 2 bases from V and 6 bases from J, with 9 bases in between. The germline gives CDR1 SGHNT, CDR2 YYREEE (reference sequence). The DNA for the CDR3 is TGTGCCAGCAGCTTTTCGCAGGTTAATTCACCCCTCCACTTT. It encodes CASSFSQVNSPLHF.

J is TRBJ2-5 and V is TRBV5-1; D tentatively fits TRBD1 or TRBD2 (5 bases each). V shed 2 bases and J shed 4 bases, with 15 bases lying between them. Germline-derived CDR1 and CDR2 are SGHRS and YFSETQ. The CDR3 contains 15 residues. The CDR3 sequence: CASSFEGLSGETQYF. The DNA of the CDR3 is TGCGCCAGCAGCTTTGAGGGGTTGAGCGGAGAGACCCAGTACTTC.

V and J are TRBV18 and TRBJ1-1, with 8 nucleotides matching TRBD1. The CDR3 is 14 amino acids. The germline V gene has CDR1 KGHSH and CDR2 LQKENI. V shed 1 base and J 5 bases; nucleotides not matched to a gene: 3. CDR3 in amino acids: CASSPQQGDTEAFF. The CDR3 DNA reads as TGTGCCAGCTCACCACAACAGGGGGATACTGAAGCTTTCTTT.

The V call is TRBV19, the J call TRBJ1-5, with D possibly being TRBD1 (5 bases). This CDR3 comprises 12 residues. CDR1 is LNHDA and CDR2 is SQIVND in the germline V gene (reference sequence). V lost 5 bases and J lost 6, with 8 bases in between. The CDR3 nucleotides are TGTGCCAGTAGTGGGGGGGTTCAGCCCCAGCATTTT. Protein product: CASSGGVQPQHF.

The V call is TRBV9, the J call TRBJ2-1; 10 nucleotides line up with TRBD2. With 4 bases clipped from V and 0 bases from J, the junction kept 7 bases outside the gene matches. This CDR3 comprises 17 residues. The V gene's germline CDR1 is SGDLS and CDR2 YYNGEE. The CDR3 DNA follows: TGTGCCAGCAGCCGGGGACTAGCGACAAGCTCCTACAATGAGCAGTTCTTC. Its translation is CASSRGLATSSYNEQFF.